This T cell receptor (beta chain) came from a study of blood T cell repertoires in COVID-19. Study background: Samples taken during acute and convalescent COVID-19 were collected in the United States, Italy and Spain. Sample material is recorded as cDNA or gDNA derived from T cells, B-cell-depleted T cells, or PBMCs.

Under the authors' procedure: Reference gene primer amplification in the assay estimated nucleated cell counts. Assay used: immunoSEQ multiplex PCR; TCRdb lists only in-frame clones, some missing. The V and J calls and clone size are taken from that table; D and trimming were inferred from the DNA. The sample carries 250,000 to 350,000 clones, 85% to 90% recorded once. CDR3 length: 15 amino acids. Germline V gives CDR1 MNHEY, CDR2 SVGAGI. Deletions cut 2 bases from V and 1 base from J, with 11 bases between. Enrolled during active infection, Seattle patients were then followed longitudinally. The origin of this receptor is a woman aged 25 to 39 with COVID-19, enrolled during active disease. The sample comprised peripheral blood. V is TRBV6-5 and J is TRBJ1-1; D unclear. Written as DNA, the CDR3 is TGTGCCAGCAGTTACCTTAGTTCTAAGAACACTGAAGCTTTCTTT. It specifies CASSYLSSKNTEAFF.